This T cell receptor beta chain is drawn from a study of shared clonotypes between healthy human individuals. The study's findings and limits: Researchers sampled only blood; tissue repertoires likely differ.

About this clone: The antigen is unknown.

Germline CDR1 and CDR2: SGHVS and FNYEAQ. The CDR3 sequence is 19 residues long. The trim removed 5 bases at V and 4 bases at J, leaving 21 bases unmatched. Deep was the level at which the assay was run. Profiled with immunoSEQ multiplex PCR; TCRdb holds only in-frame clones, not every one. This table holds hundreds of thousands of clones, less than 80% found once. The sequence came from a woman between 25 and 40 years old in good health. V gene TRBV7-6 combines with J gene TRBJ1-2; TRBD1 matches 8 bases. Material for sequencing was memory CD4+ T cells sorted from blood. The subset here: CD45RA-negative fraction. The DNA of the CDR3 is TGTGCCAGCAGCCAAAGCCCATACAACTCAGGGGGCGCCGGCTATGGCTACACCTTC. Protein sequence: CASSQSPYNSGGAGYGYTF.